One sample yielded the 31 T cell receptor beta chains listed below, sequenced in a study of cytomegalovirus exposure and HLA in healthy donors listed by TCRdb under 2017. The library was generated by the immunoSEQ multiplex PCR assay. For the multiplex PCR, a mixture combining 60 forward primers for TCR Vbeta segments and 13 reverse primers for TCR Jbeta segments was used. This is the immuneACCESS table as TCRdb keeps it, with only in-frame sequences that have V and J called. A part of the clones is gone; compared with another copy, unresolved V genes explain less than half, and the rest is unexplained. Across this sample there are around 130,000 clones, with 80% to 85% seen only once. The ten most abundant clones make up 1.2% of the sample. The sample consisted of PBMCs. The receptors derive from a female donor in good health and CMV-seronegative.

This clone was seen more than once but under ten times. J is TRBJ1-5 and V is TRBV5-6; 9 nucleotides match TRBD1. The CDR3 is 17 amino acids. V shed 1 base and J 5 bases; nucleotides not matched to a gene: 10. Germline CDR1 reads SGHDT; CDR2 reads YYEEEE. DNA of the CDR3: TGTGCCAGCAGCTTGTTCAGGGCTGGGACAGGGTATCAGCCCCAGCATTTT. This translates into CASSLFRAGTGYQPQHF.

The V gene is TRBV5-1, the J gene TRBJ2-7; D gene unclear. Trimming took off 0 bases at V and 3 bases at J, with 7 bases between the two ends. Germline-derived CDR1 and CDR2 are SGHRS and YFSETQ. This CDR3 contains 13 residues. In DNA, the CDR3 is TGCGCCAGCAGCTTGGGTTCCGGCTACGAGCAGTACTTC. This encodes CASSLGSGYEQYF.

The chain employs TRBV28 and TRBJ2-7; D unresolved. CDR1 and CDR2 from the germline V gene are MDHEN and SYDVKM. Trimming took off 1 base at V and 2 bases at J, with 6 bases between the two ends. CDR3 length: 13 residues. Written as DNA, the CDR3 is TGTGCCAGCAGTTTATCCCGTACCTACGAGCAGTACTTC. Its translation is CASSLSRTYEQYF.

The chain joins TRBV18 to TRBJ1-1, with D possibly matching TRBD1 (5 bases). The V gene's germline CDR1 is KGHSH and CDR2 LQKENI. The V end lost 0 bases, the J end lost 5 bases, and 13 bases lay between the germline ends. This CDR3 has 15 amino acids. CDR3: CASSPPSGGGTEAFF. DNA of the CDR3: TGTGCCAGCTCACCACCGTCCGGGGGGGGAACTGAAGCTTTCTTT.

This clone was counted between two and nine times. The chain has TRBV5-1 and TRBJ2-5, with 10 bases fitting TRBD2. The CDR3 has 16 amino acids. Trimming took 4 bases from V and 5 from J; bases not matched to a gene: 11. The V gene's germline CDR1 is SGHRS and CDR2 YFSETQ. The CDR3 sequence: CASSRSAGGPGETQYF. DNA of the CDR3: TGCGCCAGCAGCCGCTCAGCGGGAGGGCCCGGGGAGACCCAGTACTTC. Complete variable domain (other parts from reference TRBV5-1 and TRBJ2-5): KAGVTQTPRYLIKTRGQQVTLSCSPISGHRSVSWYQQTPGQGLQFLFEYFSETQRNKGNFPGRFSGRQFSNSRSEMNVSTLELGDSALYLCASSRSAGGPGETQYFGPGTRLLVL.

This sequence joins TRBV5-6 and TRBJ1-6; possibly TRBD1 for D (6 bases). Per germline, CDR1 SGHDT and CDR2 YYEEEE. V gave up 2 bases and J gave up 9 bases, with 18 bases separating them. CDR3 length: 16 residues. CDR3 in DNA: TGTGCCAGCAGCTTTACAGGGTCGGTACTGTCTTCACCCCTCCACTTT. Protein: CASSFTGSVLSSPLHF.

The rearrangement uses TRBV15 and TRBJ1-1; D is possibly TRBD1 (6 bases). CDR1 is LNHNV, CDR2 YYDKDF, per germline (reference sequence). V was shortened by 6 bases and J by 4 bases, with 15 bases between the two germline ends. The CDR3 is 14 residues long. In nucleotides, the CDR3 is TGTGCCACCAGGTACACAGGGAGCGGCACTGAAGCTTTCTTT. Protein sequence: CATRYTGSGTEAFF.

This chain links TRBV5-4 with TRBJ2-5; D gene unclear. V was cut by 0 bases and J by 1 base, with 10 bases left in between. Per germline, CDR1 SGHNT and CDR2 YYREEE (reference sequence). The CDR3 covers 15 residues. The CDR3 loop is CASSLDVRSQETQYF. CDR3 DNA sequence: TGTGCCAGCAGCTTGGATGTCAGGTCCCAAGAGACCCAGTACTTC.

This chain uses TRBV5-1 with TRBJ1-4, with a weak D call TRBD1 (5 bases). The CDR3 loop spans 15 amino acids. Germline-derived CDR1 and CDR2 are SGHRS and YFSETQ. Trimming took 6 bases from V and 7 from J, leaving 19 bases between them. DNA for the CDR3: TGCGCCAGCATGCCCATCGGGACCGGGGGTGAAAAACTGTTTTTT. Its translation is CASMPIGTGGEKLFF. Using reference TRBV5-1 and TRBJ1-4 for the parts outside the CDR3, the full variable domain is KAGVTQTPRYLIKTRGQQVTLSCSPISGHRSVSWYQQTPGQGLQFLFEYFSETQRNKGNFPGRFSGRQFSNSRSEMNVSTLELGDSALYLCASMPIGTGGEKLFFGSGTQLSVL.

V is TRBV13 and J is TRBJ1-1; no clear D. Between the trimmed V and J ends, which lost 5 bases and 1 base, there was a span of 17 bases. CDR1 is PRHDT, CDR2 FYEKMQ, per germline (reference sequence). CDR3 size: 16 residues. The CDR3 DNA reads TGTGCCAGCAGCATCTCCCGGACGGCGGGGAACACTGAAGCTTTCTTT. Translating gives CASSISRTAGNTEAFF.

The chain is built from TRBV5-1 and TRBJ2-7, with 13 bases aligning to TRBD2. Germline V CDR1 and CDR2: SGHRS, YFSETQ. The CDR3 length is 15 residues. The ends lost 3 bases at V and 4 bases at J; junction bases unmatched: 4. Here the CDR3 DNA reads TGCGCCAGCAGCTACGGGACTAGCGGGGTATACGAGCAGTACTTC. It yields the protein CASSYGTSGVYEQYF.

This clone was detected a few times. V gene TRBV5-1 combines with J gene TRBJ1-1; no clear D gene. The CDR3 spans 13 residues. Trimming pared 7 bases from V and 1 base from J, leaving 11 bases between. Germline V gene sequence: CDR1 SGHRS, CDR2 YFSETQ. CDR3 amino acids: CASVPPGNTEAFF. In nucleotides, the CDR3 is TGCGCCAGCGTACCCCCGGGGAACACTGAAGCTTTCTTT.

This clone was counted only a few times. This chain connects TRBV27 to TRBJ2-6; 10 bases are shared with TRBD1. The length of the CDR3 is 17 residues. J was trimmed by 0 bases and V by 6 bases; bases with no gene match: 5. Looked up from germline, CDR1 is MNHEY and CDR2 is SMNVEV (reference sequence). CDR3: CASSKGQGSSGANVLTF. CDR3 sequence (DNA): TGTGCCAGCAGCAAGGGACAGGGGAGCTCTGGGGCCAACGTCCTGACTTTC.

V and J are TRBV2 and TRBJ1-5; 7 nucleotides line up with TRBD1. The CDR3 has 15 amino acids. V gave up 8 bases and J gave up 0 bases; unmatched junction bases: 7. Per the germline V gene, CDR1 is SNHLY and CDR2 is FYNNEI. CDR3 DNA sequence: TGTGCCAGCCGGGACAGCAGCGATAGCAATCAGCCCCAGCATTTT. Translation: CASRDSSDSNQPQHF.

V gene TRBV28 combines with J gene TRBJ1-5; D is unclear. The CDR3 totals 15 residues. CDR1 MDHEN and CDR2 SYDVKM come from the germline V gene. The germline V and J ends were trimmed by 2 bases and 5 bases, with 13 bases remaining between them. The CDR3: CASSLNSWGDQPQHF. The CDR3 DNA follows: TGTGCCAGCAGTTTAAACAGTTGGGGAGATCAGCCCCAGCATTTT.

There are a few counts of this clone. The chain has TRBV27 and TRBJ1-4; D perhaps matches TRBD1 (5 bases). The ends were cut back, 4 bases at V and 7 bases at J, with 13 bases in the middle. This CDR3 contains 14 residues. Germline CDR1 reads MNHEY; CDR2 reads SMNVEV (reference sequence). The CDR3 region has the DNA TGTGCCAGCAGTTCGGGAGGGGAGACTGAAAAACTGTTTTTT. It codes for CASSSGGETEKLFF.

The J gene is TRBJ1-2, the V gene TRBV27; D might be TRBD1 (5 bases). Looked up from germline, CDR1 is MNHEY and CDR2 is SMNVEV (reference sequence). The germline V and J ends were trimmed by 6 bases and 2 bases, with 13 bases remaining between them. The CDR3 length is 14 residues. The CDR3 coding sequence is TGTGCCAGCAGCCGCGGCAGGGTGAACTATGGCTACACCTTC. This encodes CASSRGRVNYGYTF.

The rearrangement links TRBV9 to TRBJ2-3, with 10 positions matching TRBD2. CDR1 is SGDLS and CDR2 is YYNGEE in the germline V gene. The ends lost 4 bases at V and 0 bases at J; junction bases unmatched: 11. The CDR3 is made up of 18 amino acids. The CDR3 loop is CASSSGLAGDVSTDTQYF. CDR3 DNA sequence: TGTGCCAGCAGCTCGGGGCTAGCGGGGGATGTTAGCACAGATACGCAGTATTTT. The entire variable domain, with the rest obtained from reference TRBV9 and TRBJ2-3, is as follows: DSGVTQTPKHLITATGQRVTLRCSPRSGDLSVYWYQQSLDQGLQFLIQYYNGEERAKGNILERFSAQQFPDLHSELNLSSLELGDSALYFCASSSGLAGDVSTDTQYFGPGTRLTVL.

The genes are TRBV28 and TRBJ2-7; possible D gene TRBD1, 6 bases. Trimming shortened V by 6 bases and J by 2 bases, and 17 bases separated the two germline ends. This CDR3 is built from 15 residues. The germline gives CDR1 MDHEN, CDR2 SYDVKM. CDR3 sequence reads: CASSGLGGLTYEQYF. The CDR3 DNA sequence: TGTGCCAGCAGCGGGTTAGGGGGTCTAACCTACGAGCAGTACTTC.

This clone was recorded once. V is TRBV6-6 and J is TRBJ2-2, with 10 bases that match TRBD2. The CDR3 covers 15 residues. V lost 7 bases, J lost 7 bases, and 9 bases stayed unmatched. Germline CDR1 and CDR2: MNHNY and SVGAGI (reference sequence). In nucleotides, the CDR3 is TGTGCCAGCACCAAGCGGGAGGGCCTCGGCGGGGAGCTGTTTTTT. Translated: CASTKREGLGGELFF.

This chain links TRBV27 with TRBJ1-2; TRBD1 agrees at 9 bases. V trimming: 5 bases; J trimming: 3 bases; junction bases outside the gene matches: 22. CDR3 length: 20 amino acids. Germline V gene sequence: CDR1 MNHEY, CDR2 SMNVEV (reference sequence). As DNA, the CDR3 is TGTGCCAGCAGTAGCAACTCCGGGACAGGGTTTTCGGGGATGCACTATGGCTACACCTTC. Translated: CASSSNSGTGFSGMHYGYTF.

J is TRBJ2-1 and V is TRBV6-1; 7 bases map to TRBD1. CDR1 and CDR2 from the germline V gene are MNHNS and SASEGT. The V gene end was trimmed by 10 bases and the J gene end by 0 bases; junction bases not matched to a gene: 9. CDR3 size: 15 residues. This CDR3 reads CAILHRDSSYNEQFF. The DNA of the CDR3 is TGTGCCATCCTGCACCGGGACAGCTCCTACAATGAGCAGTTCTTC.

This chain links TRBV5-1 with TRBJ2-3, with D possibly being TRBD2 (5 bases). CDR3 length: 18 amino acids. Germline V gene data show CDR1 as SGHRS and CDR2 as YFSETQ. The V and J ends lost 0 bases and 2 bases respectively, with 19 bases between them. DNA for the CDR3: TGCGCCAGCAGCTTGGTGGGCTGGATCTTGACTACCACAGATACGCAGTATTTT. This translates into CASSLVGWILTTTDTQYF.

The V and J genes are TRBV9 and TRBJ2-1; 9 bases map to TRBD2. Germline V gene data show CDR1 as SGDLS and CDR2 as YYNGEE. The CDR3 consists of 16 residues. The J segment lost 9 bases and the V segment lost 3 bases, leaving 13 bases of the junction unmatched. The CDR3 DNA sequence: TGTGCCAGCAGCGGGGCGGGGACTAGCCTGTCGGGTGAGCAGTTCTTC. Protein product: CASSGAGTSLSGEQFF.

This chain uses TRBV28 with TRBJ1-1; D is perhaps TRBD1 (6 bases). V lost 4 bases, J lost 1 base, and 7 bases lay in between. The CDR3 is 13 residues long. The germline gives CDR1 MDHEN, CDR2 SYDVKM. The CDR3 DNA sequence: TGTGCCAGCAGTTGGGGACAGAACACTGAAGCTTTCTTT. As protein: CASSWGQNTEAFF.

The gene calls are TRBV27 and TRBJ2-6; 8 bases fit TRBD1. Germline V gene lookup returns CDR1 MNHEY and CDR2 SMNVEV (reference sequence). Losses at the gene ends were 3 bases for V and 2 bases for J; bases not matched to a gene: 6. This CDR3 has 17 residues. CDR3 nucleotide sequence: TGTGCCAGCAGTTTTGGACAGGGTAAAGCTGGGGCCAACGTCCTGACTTTC. Translated, it gives CASSFGQGKAGANVLTF.

This chain connects TRBV13 to TRBJ2-7; D ambiguous. Germline CDR1 PRHDT, CDR2 FYEKMQ (reference sequence). The CDR3 extends over 13 amino acids. Trimming removed 0 bases at V and 3 bases at J, with 6 bases between. Here the CDR3 DNA reads TGTGCCAGCAGCTTAGGGCTAGACTACGAGCAGTACGTC. Protein: CASSLGLDYEQYV.

The chain combines TRBV19 with TRBJ2-6; tentatively, D is TRBD1 (6 bases). Germline V gives CDR1 LNHDA, CDR2 SQIVND (reference sequence). There are 20 residues in the CDR3. Trimming removed 5 bases at V and 1 base at J, with 24 bases between. The DNA of the CDR3 is TGTGCCAGTAGTCTCGCCGGGACAAACCTGAGGCGGTCTGGGGCCAACGTCCTGACTTTC. Its translation is CASSLAGTNLRRSGANVLTF.

The chain uses TRBV29-1 and TRBJ1-1; TRBD1 matches 7 bases. Germline V gives CDR1 SQVTM, CDR2 ANQGSEA. The CDR3 length is 15 residues. The V segment lost 5 bases and the J segment 0 bases; nucleotides outside the gene matches: 9. The chain's CDR3 is CSVRRDSLMNTEAFF. The CDR3 DNA is TGCAGCGTTCGCCGGGACAGTCTGATGAACACTGAAGCTTTCTTT.

This chain connects TRBV5-5 to TRBJ1-1; tentative D call: TRBD1 (5 bases). Looked up from germline, CDR1 is SGHKS and CDR2 is YYEKEE (reference sequence). Trimming shortened V by 4 bases and J by 1 base, and 17 bases separated the two germline ends. CDR3 length: 16 amino acids. CDR3 DNA: TGTGCCAGCAGCACCCTCCCGGCGACAGCGAACACTGAAGCTTTCTTT. Translation gives CASSTLPATANTEAFF.

Ten or more counts support this clone. This chain uses TRBV5-6 with TRBJ2-2; 8 bases are a match to TRBD1. The CDR3 spans 19 residues. The junction had 16 bases not matched to a gene; V was cut back by 0 bases and J by 6 bases. Germline lookup yields CDR1 SGHDT and CDR2 YYEEEE. The CDR3, as DNA: TGTGCCAGCAGCTTGGGCCCCGGGGGAGGACAGGGTGTCTCCGGGGAGCTGTTTTTT. Protein sequence: CASSLGPGGGQGVSGELFF. Complete variable domain (other parts from reference TRBV5-6 and TRBJ2-2): DAGVTQSPTHLIKTRGQQVTLRCSPKSGHDTVSWYQQALGQGPQFIFQYYEEEERQRGNFPDRFSGHQFPNYSSELNVNALLLGDSALYLCASSLGPGGGQGVSGELFFGEGSRLTVL.